This TCR beta chain comes out of a study of cytomegalovirus exposure and HLA in healthy donors. Study-level findings and limits: Presence/absence analyses treated sequencing depth as roughly uniform across donors. In a later analysis, parvovirus B19, influenza, CMV and Epstein-Barr virus appeared linked to several top co-occurrence clusters.

With 0 bases clipped from V and 4 bases from J, the junction kept 8 bases outside the gene matches. Germline V gives CDR1 LNHNV, CDR2 YYDKDF (reference sequence). The CDR3 loop spans 16 amino acids. Concerning this clone itself: Its antigen is unknown.

PCR used 60 Vbeta primers and 13 Jbeta primers. Profiling relied on immunoSEQ multiplex PCR, and the TCRdb table lists in-frame clones only, not all of them. The table shows about 98,000 clones, with roughly 81% occurring only once. The source is a man aged 40-49 years in good health and CMV-seronegative. Specimen: PBMCs. The chain links TRBV15 to TRBJ2-7, with 8 nucleotides matching TRBD1. CDR3 loop: CATSRDRMGQDYEQYF. CDR3 sequence (DNA): TGTGCCACCAGCAGAGATCGGATGGGACAGGATTACGAGCAGTACTTC.